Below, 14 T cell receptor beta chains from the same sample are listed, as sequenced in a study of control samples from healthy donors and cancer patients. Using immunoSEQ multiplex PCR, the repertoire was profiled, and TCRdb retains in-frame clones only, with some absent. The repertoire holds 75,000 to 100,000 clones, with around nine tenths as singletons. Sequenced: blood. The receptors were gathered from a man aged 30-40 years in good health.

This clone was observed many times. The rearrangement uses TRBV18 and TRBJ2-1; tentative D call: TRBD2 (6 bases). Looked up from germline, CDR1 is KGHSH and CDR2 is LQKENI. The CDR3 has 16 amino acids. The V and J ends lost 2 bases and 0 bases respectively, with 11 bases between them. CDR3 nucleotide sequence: TGTGCCAGCTCACCATACGGAGCGGGCTCCTACAATGAGCAGTTCTTC. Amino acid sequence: CASSPYGAGSYNEQFF.

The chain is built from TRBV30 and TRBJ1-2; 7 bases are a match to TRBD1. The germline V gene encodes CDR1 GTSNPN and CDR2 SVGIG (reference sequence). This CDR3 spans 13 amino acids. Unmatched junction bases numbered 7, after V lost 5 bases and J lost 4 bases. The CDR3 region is CAWEPGGSYGYTF. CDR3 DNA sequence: TGTGCCTGGGAGCCAGGGGGGAGCTATGGCTACACCTTC.

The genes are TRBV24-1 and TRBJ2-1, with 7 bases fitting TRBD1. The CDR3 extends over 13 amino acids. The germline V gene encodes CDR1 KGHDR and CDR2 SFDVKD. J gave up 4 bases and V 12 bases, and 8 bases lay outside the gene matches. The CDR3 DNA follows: TGTGCCTCCGCTGGGACAGAGTACAATGAGCAGTTCTTC. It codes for CASAGTEYNEQFF.

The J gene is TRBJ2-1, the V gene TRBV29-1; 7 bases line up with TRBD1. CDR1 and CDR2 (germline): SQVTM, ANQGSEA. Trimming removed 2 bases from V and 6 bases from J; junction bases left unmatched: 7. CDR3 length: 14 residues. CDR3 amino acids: CSVERQGGVNEQFF. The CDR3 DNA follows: TGCAGCGTTGAAAGACAGGGTGGTGTCAATGAGCAGTTCTTC.

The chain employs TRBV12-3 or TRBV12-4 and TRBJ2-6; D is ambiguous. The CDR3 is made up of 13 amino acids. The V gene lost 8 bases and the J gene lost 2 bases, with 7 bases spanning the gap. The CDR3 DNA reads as TGTGCCAGCCCTCCCCCTGGGGCCAACGTCCTGACTTTC. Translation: CASPPPGANVLTF.

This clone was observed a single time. The DNA of the CDR3 is TGTGCCAGCACCCGCCTTACAGGGGGCCAAGAGACCCAGTACTTC. The encoded protein is CASTRLTGGQETQYF. This sequence joins TRBV11-2 and TRBJ2-5; 8 bases map to TRBD1. V dropped 7 bases and J dropped 1; count of bases not matched to a gene: 8. The CDR3 loop spans 15 amino acids. Looked up from germline, CDR1 is SGHAT and CDR2 is FQNNGV.

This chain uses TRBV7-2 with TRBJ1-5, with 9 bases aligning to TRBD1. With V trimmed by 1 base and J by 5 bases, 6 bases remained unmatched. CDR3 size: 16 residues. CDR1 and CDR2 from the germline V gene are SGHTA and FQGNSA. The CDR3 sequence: CASSLGGTGLDQPQHF. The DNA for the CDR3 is TGTGCCAGCAGCTTAGGGGGGACAGGGTTGGATCAGCCCCAGCATTTT.

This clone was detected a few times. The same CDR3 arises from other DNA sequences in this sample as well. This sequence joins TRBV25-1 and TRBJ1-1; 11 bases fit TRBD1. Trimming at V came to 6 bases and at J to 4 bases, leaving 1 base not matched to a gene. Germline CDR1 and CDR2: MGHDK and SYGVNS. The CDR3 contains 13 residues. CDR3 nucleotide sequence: TGTGCCAGCAGCGGGACAGGGGGCACTGAAGCTTTCTTT. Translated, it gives CASSGTGGTEAFF.

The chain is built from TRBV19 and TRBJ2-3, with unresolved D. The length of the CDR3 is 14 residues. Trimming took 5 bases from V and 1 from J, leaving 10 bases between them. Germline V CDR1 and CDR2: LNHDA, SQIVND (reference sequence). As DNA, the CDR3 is TGTGCCAGTAGTCCCACCAAGGGCACAGATACGCAGTATTTT. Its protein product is CASSPTKGTDTQYF. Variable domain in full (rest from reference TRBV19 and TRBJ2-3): DGGITQSPKYLFRKEGQNVTLSCEQNLNHDAMYWYRQDPGQGLRLIYYSQIVNDFQKGDIAEGYSVSREKKESFPLTVTSAQKNPTAFYLCASSPTKGTDTQYFGPGTRLTVL.

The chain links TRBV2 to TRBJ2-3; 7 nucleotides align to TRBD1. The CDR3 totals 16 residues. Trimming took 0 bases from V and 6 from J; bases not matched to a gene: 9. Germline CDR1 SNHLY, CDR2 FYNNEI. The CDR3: CASSEAGGVLGDTQYF. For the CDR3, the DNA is TGTGCCAGCAGTGAAGCAGGGGGCGTTTTAGGGGATACGCAGTATTTT. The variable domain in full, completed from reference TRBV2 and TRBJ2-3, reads EPEVTQTPSHQVTQMGQEVILRCVPISNHLYFYWYRQILGQKVEFLVSFYNNEISEKSEIFDDQFSVERPDGSNFTLKIRSTKLEDSAMYFCASSEAGGVLGDTQYFGPGTRLTVL.

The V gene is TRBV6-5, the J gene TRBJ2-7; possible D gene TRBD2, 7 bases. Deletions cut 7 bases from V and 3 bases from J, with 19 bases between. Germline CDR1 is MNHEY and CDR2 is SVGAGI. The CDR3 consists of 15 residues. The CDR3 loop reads CASTLYGEGVYEQYF. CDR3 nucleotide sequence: TGTGCCAGCACACTTTACGGGGAGGGGGTCTACGAGCAGTACTTC.

The CDR3 is CASSQGFNSPLHF. The CDR3, as DNA: TGCGCCAGCTCACAGGGGTTTAATTCACCCCTCCACTTT. The V and J genes are TRBV5-1 and TRBJ1-6, with 7 bases identical to TRBD1. Germline-derived CDR1 and CDR2 are SGHRS and YFSETQ. The CDR3 sequence is 13 residues long. The V gene end was trimmed by 7 bases and the J gene end by 6 bases; junction bases not matched to a gene: 4.

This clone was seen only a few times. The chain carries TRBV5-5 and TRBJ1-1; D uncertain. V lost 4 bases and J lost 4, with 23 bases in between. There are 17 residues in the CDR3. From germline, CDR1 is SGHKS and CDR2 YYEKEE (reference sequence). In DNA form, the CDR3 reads TGTGCCAGCAGCCGTATAGGTGGCAGTAGTGGAGGCACTGAAGCTTTCTTT. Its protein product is CASSRIGGSSGGTEAFF.

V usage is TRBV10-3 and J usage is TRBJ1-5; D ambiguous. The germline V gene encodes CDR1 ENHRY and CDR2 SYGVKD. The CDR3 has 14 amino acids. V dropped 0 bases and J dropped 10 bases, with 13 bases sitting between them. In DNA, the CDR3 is TGTGCCATCAGTGAGTCGGCGGCAGAGGATCCCCAGCATTTT. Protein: CAISESAAEDPQHF.